This record concerns one T cell receptor beta chain sequence. Antigen unknown. Germline CDR1 reads SNHLY; CDR2 reads FYNNEI. The CDR3 totals 16 residues. Trimming at V came to 2 bases and at J to 4 bases, leaving 3 bases not matched to a gene. All donors participated as healthy donors of bone marrow. Researchers ran the PCR with 60 Vbeta and 13 Jbeta primers. Only in-frame clones appear in the TCRdb table, and some are missing; sequencing was by immunoSEQ multiplex PCR. The data contain roughly 150,000 clones, about 75% of them singletons. The entry originates in a study of cytomegalovirus exposure and HLA in healthy donors. Findings and caveats of the study: The presence/absence work took it that sequencing depth was about the same across donors. Later work found most CMV-associated TCR beta chains apparently HLA-restricted.

The receptor was isolated from a man aged 55 to 70 in good health and CMV-seronegative. The rearrangement joins TRBV2 to TRBJ2-7; 15 bases line up with TRBD2. Sequenced material: PBMCs. As DNA, the CDR3 is TGTGCCAGCAGTGAATTGGGACTAGCGGGAGGTTACGAGCAGTACTTC. Its protein is CASSELGLAGGYEQYF.